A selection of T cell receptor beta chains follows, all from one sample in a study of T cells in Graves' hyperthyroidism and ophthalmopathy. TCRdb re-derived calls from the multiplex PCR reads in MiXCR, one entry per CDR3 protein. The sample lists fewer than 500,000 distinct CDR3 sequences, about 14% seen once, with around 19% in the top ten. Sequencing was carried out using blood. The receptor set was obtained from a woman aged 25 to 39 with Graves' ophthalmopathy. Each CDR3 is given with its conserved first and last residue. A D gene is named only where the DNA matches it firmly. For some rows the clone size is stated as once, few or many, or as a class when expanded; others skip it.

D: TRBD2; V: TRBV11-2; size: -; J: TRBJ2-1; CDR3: CASSLGPGGPKYEQFF; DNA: TGTGCCAGCAGCTTAGGGCCGGGGGGGCCTAAGTATGAGCAGTTCTTC
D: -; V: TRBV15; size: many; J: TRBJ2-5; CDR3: CATAPGAPKETQYF; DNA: TGTGCCACCGCCCCGGGAGCACCTAAAGAGACCCAGTACTTC
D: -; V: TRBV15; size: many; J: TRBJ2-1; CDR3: CATSRAEGQFF; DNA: TGTGCCACCAGCAGAGCCGAGGGGCAGTTCTTC
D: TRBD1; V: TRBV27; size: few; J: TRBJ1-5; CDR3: CASSPHDPGQHNQPQHF; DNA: TGTGCCAGCAGCCCACACGACCCGGGACAGCACAATCAGCCCCAGCATTTT
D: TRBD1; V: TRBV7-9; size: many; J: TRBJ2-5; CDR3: CASSQTGRETQYF; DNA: TGTGCCAGCAGCCAGACAGGGCGAGAGACCCAGTACTTC
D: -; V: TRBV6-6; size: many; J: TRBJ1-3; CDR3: CASSPTRTRVSGNTIYF; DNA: TGTGCCAGCAGTCCTACTCGGACCAGGGTTTCGGGAAACACCATATATTTT
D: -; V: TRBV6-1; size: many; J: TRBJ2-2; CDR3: CASSEAYGRGSGTGELFF; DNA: TGTGCCAGCAGTGAAGCTTATGGAAGGGGGTCGGGAACCGGGGAGCTGTTTTTT
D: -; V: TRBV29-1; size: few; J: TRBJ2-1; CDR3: CSVEGRQSSYNEQFF; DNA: TGCAGCGTTGAGGGGCGGCAGAGCTCCTACAATGAGCAGTTCTTC
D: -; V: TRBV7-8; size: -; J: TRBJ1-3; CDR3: CASSSDSGNTIYF; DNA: TGTGCCAGCAGCTCGGACTCTGGAAACACCATATATTTT
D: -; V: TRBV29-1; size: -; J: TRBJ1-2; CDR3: CSALRGDGYTF; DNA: TGCAGCGCTTTGCGGGGGGATGGCTACACCTTC
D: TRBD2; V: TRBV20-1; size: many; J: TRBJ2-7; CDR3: CSGLAAPTLSYEQYF; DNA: TGCAGTGGCCTAGCGGCCCCTACTCTATCCTACGAGCAGTACTTC
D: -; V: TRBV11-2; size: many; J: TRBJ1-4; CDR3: CASSFAWATNEKLFF; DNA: TGTGCCAGCAGCTTCGCTTGGGCGACTAATGAAAAACTGTTTTTT
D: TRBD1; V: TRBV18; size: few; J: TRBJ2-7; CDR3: CASSPPGTGSLEQYF; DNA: TGTGCCAGCTCACCACCAGGGACAGGGTCACTCGAGCAGTACTTC
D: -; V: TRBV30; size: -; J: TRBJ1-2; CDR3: CAWSATRFGYTF; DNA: TGTGCCTGGAGTGCTACAAGGTTTGGCTACACCTTC